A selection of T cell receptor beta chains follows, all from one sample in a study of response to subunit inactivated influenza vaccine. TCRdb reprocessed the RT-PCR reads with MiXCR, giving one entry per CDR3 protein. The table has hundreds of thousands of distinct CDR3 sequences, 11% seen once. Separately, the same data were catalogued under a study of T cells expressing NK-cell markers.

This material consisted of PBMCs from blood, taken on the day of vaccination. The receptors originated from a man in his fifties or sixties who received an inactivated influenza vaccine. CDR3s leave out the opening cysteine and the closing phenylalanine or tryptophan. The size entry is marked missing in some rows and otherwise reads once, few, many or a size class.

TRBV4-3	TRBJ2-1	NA	ASSQDYGSRINEQF
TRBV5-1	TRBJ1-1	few	ASSRGDTDTEAF
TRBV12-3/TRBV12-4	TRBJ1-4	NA	ASSPRVGTNEKLF
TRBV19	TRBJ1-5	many	ASSISDGGWGNQPQH
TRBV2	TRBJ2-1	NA	ASRRRNNEQF
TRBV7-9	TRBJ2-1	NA	ASSLRFGRAYNEQF
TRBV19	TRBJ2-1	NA	ASSIVSGGGNEQF
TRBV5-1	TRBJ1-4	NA	ASRPGHLNEKLF
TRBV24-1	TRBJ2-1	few	ATSERTPPPYNEQF
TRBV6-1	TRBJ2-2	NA	ASRTSGGASTGELF
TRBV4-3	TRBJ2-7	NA	ASSHLTGDYEQY
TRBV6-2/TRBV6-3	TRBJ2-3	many	ASSYRGRGTDTQY
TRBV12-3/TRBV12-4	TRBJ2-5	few	ASSFRAEQETQY
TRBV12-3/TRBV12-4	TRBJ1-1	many	ASSSARGGVGTEAF
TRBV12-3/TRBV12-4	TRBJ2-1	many	ASSLSRVAGREQF
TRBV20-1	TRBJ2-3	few	SASSTTGRLSTDTQY
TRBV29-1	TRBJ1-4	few	SGGALGEKLF
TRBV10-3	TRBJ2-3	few	AISVRVGDGTQY
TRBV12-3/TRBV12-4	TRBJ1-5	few	ASSSDPKPQH
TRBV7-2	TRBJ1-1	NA	ASSLHRNTEAF
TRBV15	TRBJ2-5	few	ATSETNDETQY
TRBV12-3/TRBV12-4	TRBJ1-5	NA	ASSLMGSQPQH
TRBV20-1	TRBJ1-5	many	SAQTYSNQPQH
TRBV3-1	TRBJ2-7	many	ASSQDGSPSYEQY
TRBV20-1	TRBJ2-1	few	SARLVVEQF
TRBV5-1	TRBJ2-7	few	ASSFLPSGYEQY
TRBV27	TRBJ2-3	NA	ASSFATQHTDTQY
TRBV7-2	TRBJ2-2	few	ASSLVPGGHTGELF
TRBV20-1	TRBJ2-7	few	SARGDVSYEQY
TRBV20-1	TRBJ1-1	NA	SADPRTGGAF
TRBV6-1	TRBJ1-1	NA	ASRPDRTIGVNTEAF
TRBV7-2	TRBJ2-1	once	ASSWTTSGRAGEQF
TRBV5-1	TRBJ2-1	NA	ASSDPNSGNEQF
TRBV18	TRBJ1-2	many	ASSRGGGIEGYT
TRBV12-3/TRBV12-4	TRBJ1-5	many	ASSLRGDSNQPQH
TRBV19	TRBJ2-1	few	ASSMRERGNEQF
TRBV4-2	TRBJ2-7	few	ASSQTTQGAYEQY
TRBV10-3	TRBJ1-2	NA	AISDGPGGYGYT
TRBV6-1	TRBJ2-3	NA	ASAQGGTSTDTQY
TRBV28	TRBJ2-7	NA	ASSLSGIPYEQY
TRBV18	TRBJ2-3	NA	ASSPFPSGIDNTQY
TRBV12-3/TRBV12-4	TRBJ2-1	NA	ASSFTGGPQQF
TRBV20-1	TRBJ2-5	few	SASSRNPQRAQY